The 14 T cell receptor beta chains reported below all come from one sample, sequenced in a study of cytomegalovirus exposure and HLA in healthy donors. Researchers ran the PCR with 60 Vbeta and 13 Jbeta primers. Generated by immunoSEQ multiplex PCR, the TCRdb table keeps only in-frame clones and is missing some. The repertoire consists of tens of thousands of clones, with approximately 67% occurring once and the leading ten covering about 2%. The sample taken for sequencing was PBMCs. The receptors derive from a woman between 25 and 40 years old in good health and CMV-seronegative.

This clone was seen only a few times. The chain uses TRBV5-4 and TRBJ2-1; D unresolved. CDR3 length: 13 amino acids. The germline V and J ends were trimmed by 2 bases and 7 bases, with 10 bases remaining between them. Germline lookup yields CDR1 SGHNT and CDR2 YYREEE (reference sequence). Here the CDR3 reads CASSFSWANEQFF. The CDR3 DNA sequence: TGTGCCAGCAGCTTCTCTTGGGCGAATGAGCAGTTCTTC.

V gene TRBV2 combines with J gene TRBJ1-2; perhaps TRBD1 as D (6 bases). The CDR3 runs to 15 residues. Germline V gives CDR1 SNHLY, CDR2 FYNNEI. V was trimmed by 3 bases and J by 8 bases, leaving 19 bases between them. This CDR3 reads CASSESGAPLRGYTF. CDR3 bases: TGTGCCAGCAGTGAGTCAGGGGCCCCACTTAGGGGCTACACCTTC.

The chain carries TRBV7-2 and TRBJ2-6, with a weak D call TRBD2 (7 bases). CDR1 and CDR2 from the germline V gene are SGHTA and FQGNSA. The length of the CDR3 is 16 residues. V was clipped by 3 bases and J by 2 bases, with 11 bases between them. The CDR3 spells CASSFEGGAGANVLTF. CDR3 bases: TGTGCCAGCAGCTTTGAGGGGGGGGCTGGGGCCAACGTCCTGACTTTC.

The V and J genes are TRBV5-1 and TRBJ2-4; 9 nucleotides agree with TRBD1. Trimming took 7 bases from V and 1 from J; bases not matched to a gene: 9. The CDR3 spans 16 residues. Germline V lookup: CDR1 SGHRS, CDR2 YFSETQ. The CDR3 nucleotides read TGCGCCAGCGAGCCCGGACAGGGGAGCGCCAAAAACATTCAGTACTTC. This encodes CASEPGQGSAKNIQYF.

The rearrangement links TRBV30 to TRBJ2-7; 12 bases fit TRBD1. The germline CDR1 and CDR2 sequences are GTSNPN and SVGIG (reference sequence). V lost 3 bases, J lost 3 bases, and 3 bases stayed unmatched. This CDR3 has 14 amino acids. CDR3 sequence reads: CAWSGTGGLYEQYF. Written as DNA, the CDR3 is TGTGCCTGGAGCGGGACAGGGGGCCTCTACGAGCAGTACTTC.

The chain uses TRBV11-2 and TRBJ1-1; weak D call: TRBD1 (6 bases). Trimming pared 5 bases from V and 9 bases from J, leaving 13 bases between. The germline V gene encodes CDR1 SGHAT and CDR2 FQNNGV. The CDR3 contains 12 residues. The CDR3 region has the DNA TGTGCCAGCAGCCAACCCCGGGACAAAGCTTTCTTT. This encodes CASSQPRDKAFF.

The chain carries TRBV19 and TRBJ1-6; the match to TRBD1 covers 9 bases. The J segment lost 10 bases and the V segment lost 5 bases, leaving 6 bases of the junction unmatched. Germline V CDR1 and CDR2: LNHDA, SQIVND (reference sequence). The length of the CDR3 is 14 residues. CDR3 bases: TGTGCCAGTAGTTCCCGACAGGGGGGATCACCCCTCCACTTT. It is translated as CASSSRQGGSPLHF.

This chain joins TRBV5-4 and TRBJ2-5; 9 bases fit TRBD2. J was trimmed by 2 bases and V by 4 bases; bases with no gene match: 12. Germline CDR1 SGHNT, CDR2 YYREEE (reference sequence). The CDR3 has 17 amino acids. CDR3 loop: CASSGGPSSGVQETQYF. The CDR3 DNA reads TGTGCCAGCAGCGGAGGACCGTCTAGCGGGGTACAAGAGACCCAGTACTTC.

The chain has TRBV2 and TRBJ2-7; the match to TRBD1 covers 7 bases. The CDR3 loop spans 12 amino acids. From germline, CDR1 is SNHLY and CDR2 FYNNEI. Germline trimming cut 7 bases from V and 3 bases from J; bases unmatched to any gene: 3. CDR3 residues: CASTGQIYEQYF. In DNA form, the CDR3 reads TGTGCCAGCACGGGACAGATCTACGAGCAGTACTTC.

There are a few counts of this clone. V usage is TRBV5-1 and J usage is TRBJ2-7, with TRBD2 as a possible D gene (6 bases). Trimming pared 0 bases from V and 9 bases from J, leaving 13 bases between. The CDR3 is made up of 13 amino acids. Germline values: CDR1 SGHRS, CDR2 YFSETQ. The CDR3 region has the DNA TGCGCCAGCAGCTTGGAGGAGGGAGGACGGCAGTACTTC. This translates into CASSLEEGGRQYF.

The chain is built from TRBV27 and TRBJ1-5; possibly TRBD1 for D (5 bases). Germline CDR1 is MNHEY and CDR2 is SMNVEV (reference sequence). The CDR3 consists of 15 residues. Trimming cost V 5 bases and J 0 bases, with 11 bases left between them. The CDR3 sequence is CASSPQGYSNQPQHF. In DNA, the CDR3 is TGTGCCAGCAGTCCCCAGGGATATAGCAATCAGCCCCAGCATTTT.

The J gene is TRBJ2-5, the V gene TRBV5-5; 10 bases match TRBD2. There are 20 residues in the CDR3. Germline CDR1 is SGHKS and CDR2 is YYEKEE (reference sequence). Unmatched junction bases numbered 22, after V lost 4 bases and J lost 4 bases. The CDR3 DNA sequence: TGTGCCAGCAGCCCCAACCCTAAGTTCATAGCGGGGGGTGGAGGAGAGACCCAGTACTTC. Translation gives CASSPNPKFIAGGGGETQYF.

With regard to this clone: The germline gene is not matched at one end of the junction; a read error may be the cause. V gene TRBV27 combines with J gene TRBJ1-1, with 8 bases lining up with TRBD1. Germline V gene data show CDR1 as MNHEY and CDR2 as SMNVEV (reference sequence). This CDR3 is built from 14 residues. The CDR3 reads CASSPRTGTSPRVF. In DNA form, the CDR3 reads TGTGCCAGCAGTCCGCGGACAGGGACGAGCCCTAGGGTCTTT.

This clone was seen just once. V gene TRBV5-6 combines with J gene TRBJ2-7, with a possible D match to TRBD1 (6 bases). Trimming stripped 3 bases from V and 6 bases from J, with 16 bases between. Per germline, CDR1 SGHDT and CDR2 YYEEEE. The CDR3 is 14 amino acids. CDR3 protein: CASSSNQQGAEQYF. CDR3 nucleotides: TGTGCCAGCAGCTCGAACCAACAGGGCGCCGAGCAGTACTTC.